The present entry profiles one TCR beta chain with its context. Its antigen is not known. Time point meaning: week 5, during vaccination. Doses comprised 300 ug of mutant IDH1 20-mer peptide each, plus topical imiquimod. This CDR3 spans 13 amino acids. Trimming cost V 7 bases and J 5 bases, with 15 bases left between them. Germline V gene data show CDR1 as MNHEY and CDR2 as SVGAGI. The sample is drawn from a study of a mutant IDH1 vaccine in newly diagnosed glioma. Study as a whole: Sex among treated patients split about 60% male, roughly 40% female; mean age was approximately 40 years.

Sequenced by immunoSEQ multiplex PCR; TCRdb stores in-frame clones only, minus some. This sample has about 26,000 clones; 65% to 80% occur once, and the top ten carry approximately 7.7%. The chain carries TRBV6-5 and TRBJ2-7; tentatively, D is TRBD2 (6 bases). This sequence originates from a man in his forties with glioma. Some clones in this sample may be carry-over from other donors' samples. The specimen was PBMCs, collected from a glioma patient whose treatment included an IDH1 peptide vaccine. The CDR3 spells CASTPSGGNEQYF. The CDR3 region has the DNA TGTGCCAGCACCCCCAGTGGAGGGAACGAGCAGTACTTC.